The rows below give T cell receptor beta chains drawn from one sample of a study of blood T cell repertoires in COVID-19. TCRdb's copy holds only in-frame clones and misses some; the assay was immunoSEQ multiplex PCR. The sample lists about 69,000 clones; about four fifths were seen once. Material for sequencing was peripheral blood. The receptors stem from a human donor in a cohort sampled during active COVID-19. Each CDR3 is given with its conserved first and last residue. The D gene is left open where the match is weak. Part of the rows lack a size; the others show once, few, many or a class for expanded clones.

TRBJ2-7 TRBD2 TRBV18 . CASSPRTSGGALNEQYF TGTGCCAGCTCACCACGTACTAGCGGGGGGGCTCTAAACGAGCAGTACTTC
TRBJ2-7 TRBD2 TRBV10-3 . CAISESGGGGLASF TGTGCCATCAGTGAGTCAGGAGGTGGGGGACTAGCCTCCTTC
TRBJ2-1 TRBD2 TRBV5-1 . CASSRPGLAGGGGEQFF TGCGCCAGCAGCCGTCCCGGACTAGCGGGAGGGGGTGGTGAGCAGTTCTTC
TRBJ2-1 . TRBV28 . CASSLGGGPLGEQFF TGTGCCAGCAGTTTAGGTGGAGGACCCCTCGGTGAGCAGTTCTTC
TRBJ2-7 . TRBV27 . CASSFRTQGSYEQYF TGTGCCAGCAGTTTCCGAACTCAGGGCTCCTACGAGCAGTACTTC
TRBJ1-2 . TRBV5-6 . CASSWGGDGYTF TGTGCCAGCAGTTGGGGAGGAGATGGCTACACCTTC
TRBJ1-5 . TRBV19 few CASSIIDFRNQPQHF TGTGCCAGTAGTATAATAGACTTCCGCAATCAGCCCCAGCATTTT
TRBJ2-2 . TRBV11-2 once CASSLGGRGELFF TGTGCCAGCAGCTTAGGAGGCCGCGGGGAGCTGTTTTTT
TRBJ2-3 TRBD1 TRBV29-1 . CSVAISGQTDTQYF TGCAGCGTTGCTATTTCGGGACAGACAGATACGCAGTATTTT
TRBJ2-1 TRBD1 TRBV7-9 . CASSPRTGVSYNEQFF TGTGCCAGCAGCCCCCGGACAGGCGTATCCTACAATGAGCAGTTCTTC
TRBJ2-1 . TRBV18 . CASSPQTGGVNEQFF TGTGCCAGCTCACCACAGACAGGCGGAGTCAATGAGCAGTTCTTC
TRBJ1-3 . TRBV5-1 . CASSLVPGTLSGNTIYF TGCGCCAGCAGCTTGGTCCCGGGAACGCTGTCTGGAAACACCATATATTTT
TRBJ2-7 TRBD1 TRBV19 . CASSPLDRDNEQYF TGTGCCAGTAGTCCCTTGGACAGGGACAACGAGCAGTACTTC
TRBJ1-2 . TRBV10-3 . CAIGSGNYGYTF TGTGCCATCGGGTCAGGGAACTATGGCTACACCTTC
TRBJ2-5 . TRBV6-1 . CASSEALQTGSGCQYF TGTGCCAGCAGTGAAGCGCTTCAAACAGGGTCCGGATGCCAGTACTTC
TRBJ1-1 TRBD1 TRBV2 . CASSSRTGTNTEAFF TGTGCCAGCAGTTCCCGGACAGGAACCAACACTGAAGCTTTCTTT
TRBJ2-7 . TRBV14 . CASSQLAGYEQYF TGTGCCAGCAGCCAATTGGCAGGCTACGAGCAGTACTTC
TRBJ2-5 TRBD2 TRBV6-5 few CASSPSGKETQYF TGTGCCAGCAGTCCTAGCGGGAAAGAGACCCAGTACTTC
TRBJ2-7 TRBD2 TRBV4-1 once CASSLLTSGEYEQYF TGCGCCAGCAGCCTTCTCACTAGCGGGGAATACGAGCAGTACTTC
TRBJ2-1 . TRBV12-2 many CASRLVNPGTSGFYNEQFF TGTGCAAGTCGCTTAGTAAACCCCGGGACTAGCGGATTCTACAATGAGCAGTTCTTC
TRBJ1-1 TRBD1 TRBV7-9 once CASSPSGQGNTEAFF TGTGCCAGCAGCCCGTCAGGACAGGGGAACACTGAAGCTTTCTTT
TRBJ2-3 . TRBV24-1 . CATEAGYTDTQYF TGTGCCACCGAGGCGGGGTACACAGATACGCAGTATTTT
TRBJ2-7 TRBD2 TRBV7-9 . CASSLEASGGFYEQYF TGTGCCAGCAGCTTAGAGGCTAGCGGGGGGTTCTACGAGCAGTACTTC
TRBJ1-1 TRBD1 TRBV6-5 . CASILAGGNTEAFF TGTGCCAGCATTTTAGCAGGGGGGAACACTGAAGCTTTCTTT
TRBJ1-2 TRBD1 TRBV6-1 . CASSDEKDRVIYGYTF TGTGCCAGCAGTGACGAAAAGGACAGGGTCATCTATGGCTACACCTTC
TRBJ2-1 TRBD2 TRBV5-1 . CASSLGGRADNEQFF TGCGCCAGCAGCTTGGGAGGGAGGGCCGACAATGAGCAGTTCTTC
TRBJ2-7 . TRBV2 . CASSQQGLSSYEQYF TGTGCCAGCAGCCAGCAGGGCCTAAGCTCCTACGAGCAGTACTTC
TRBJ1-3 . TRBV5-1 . CASSLAGDSGNTIYF TGCGCCAGCAGCTTGGCAGGGGACTCTGGAAACACCATATATTTT
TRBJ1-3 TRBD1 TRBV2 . CASSGDSSGNTIYF TGTGCCAGCAGTGGGGACAGCTCTGGAAACACCATATATTTT
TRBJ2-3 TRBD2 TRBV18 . CASSTSGGADTQYF TGTGCCAGCTCCACTAGCGGGGGGGCCGATACGCAGTATTTT
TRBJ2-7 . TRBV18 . CASSPPELPYEQYF TGTGCCAGCTCACCACCGGAGCTACCCTACGAGCAGTACTTC
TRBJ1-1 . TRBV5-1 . CASSPQAGVGDTEAFF TGCGCCAGCAGCCCTCAGGCAGGGGTCGGGGACACTGAAGCTTTCTTT
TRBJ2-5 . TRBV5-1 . CASSDGGPSETQYF TGCGCCAGCAGCGACGGAGGGCCAAGCGAGACCCAGTACTTC
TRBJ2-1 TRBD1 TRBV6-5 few CASSFGQAYNEQFF TGTGCCAGCAGTTTCGGACAGGCATACAATGAGCAGTTCTTC
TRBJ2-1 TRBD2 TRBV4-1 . CASSQRSGRFYADNEQFF TGCGCCAGCAGCCAACGTAGCGGGAGATTTTATGCCGACAATGAGCAGTTCTTC
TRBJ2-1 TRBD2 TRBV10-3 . CAIRGGLAGEGEQFF TGTGCCATCAGGGGGGGACTAGCGGGAGAAGGGGAGCAGTTCTTC
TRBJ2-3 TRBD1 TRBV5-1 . CASSFLRDRSTDTQYF TGCGCCAGCAGCTTTCTCCGGGACAGGTCCACAGATACGCAGTATTTT
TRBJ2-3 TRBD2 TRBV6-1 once CASSELAGGGYGTDTQYF TGTGCCAGCAGTGAGTTAGCGGGAGGTGGGTACGGCACAGATACGCAGTATTTT
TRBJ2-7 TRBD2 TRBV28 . CASMSREEQYF TGTGCCAGTATGTCGCGGGAGGAGCAGTACTTC
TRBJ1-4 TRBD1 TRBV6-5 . CASKMGIGTGEKLFF TGTGCCAGCAAGATGGGAATAGGGACAGGCGAAAAACTGTTTTTT
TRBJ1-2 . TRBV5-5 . CASSPDTWGTGYTF TGTGCCAGCAGCCCTGACACGTGGGGCACGGGCTACACCTTC
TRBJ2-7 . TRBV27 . CASSPLRGSYEQYF TGTGCCAGCAGTCCGCTTCGGGGCTCCTACGAGCAGTACTTC
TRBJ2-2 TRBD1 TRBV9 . CASSLHPGQGVGTGELFF TGTGCCAGCAGCCTACACCCCGGACAGGGGGTTGGCACCGGGGAGCTGTTTTTT
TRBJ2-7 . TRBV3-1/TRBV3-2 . CASSQVQGGAEQYF TGTGCCAGCAGCCAAGTACAGGGAGGGGCCGAGCAGTACTTC
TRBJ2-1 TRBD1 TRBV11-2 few CASSADRGLGNEQFF TGTGCCAGCAGCGCGGACAGGGGCCTCGGGAATGAGCAGTTCTTC
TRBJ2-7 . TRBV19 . CASSPTASFYEQYF TGTGCCAGTAGTCCGACAGCTTCTTTCTACGAGCAGTACTTC
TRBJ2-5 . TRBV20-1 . CSATRKETQYF TGCAGTGCTACTAGGAAAGAGACCCAGTACTTC
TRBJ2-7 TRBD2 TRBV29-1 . CSVEASSGRYEQYF TGCAGCGTTGAGGCCTCTAGCGGGAGATACGAGCAGTACTTC
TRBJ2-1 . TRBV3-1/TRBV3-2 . CASRPSANSYNEQFF TGTGCCAGCAGACCAAGCGCCAACTCCTACAATGAGCAGTTCTTC
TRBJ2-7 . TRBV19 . CASSKPGLFYEQYF TGTGCCAGTAGTAAGCCGGGACTCTTCTACGAGCAGTACTTC
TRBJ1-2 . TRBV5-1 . CASRGEGVNYGYTF TGCGCCAGCAGGGGAGAGGGAGTAAACTATGGCTACACCTTC
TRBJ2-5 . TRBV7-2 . CASSLFRGTGRETQYF TGTGCCAGCAGCTTATTCCGCGGAACGGGGAGAGAGACCCAGTACTTC
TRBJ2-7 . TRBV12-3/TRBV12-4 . CASSHREYEQYF TGTGCCAGCAGTCACAGGGAATACGAGCAGTACTTC
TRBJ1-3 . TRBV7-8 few CASSPQEGSTIYF TGTGCCAGCAGCCCCCAGGAGGGCAGCACCATATATTTT
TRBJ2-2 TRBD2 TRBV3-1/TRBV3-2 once CASSQGGRQNTGELFF TGTGCCAGCAGCCAAGGCGGGAGGCAGAACACCGGGGAGCTGTTTTTT